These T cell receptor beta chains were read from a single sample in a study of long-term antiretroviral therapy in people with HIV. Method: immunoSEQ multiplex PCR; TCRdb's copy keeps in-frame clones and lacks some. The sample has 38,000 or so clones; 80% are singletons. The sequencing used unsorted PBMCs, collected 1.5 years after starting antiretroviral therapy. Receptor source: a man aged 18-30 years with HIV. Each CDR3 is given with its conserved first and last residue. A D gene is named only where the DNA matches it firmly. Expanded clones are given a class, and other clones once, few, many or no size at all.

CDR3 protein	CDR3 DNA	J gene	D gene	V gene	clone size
CASRTKSETQYF	TGTGCCAGCAGGACAAAAAGCGAGACCCAGTACTTC	TRBJ2-5	.	TRBV27	.
CASRFSGANVLTF	TGTGCCAGCCGCTTCTCTGGGGCCAACGTCCTGACTTTC	TRBJ2-6	.	TRBV27	once
CASSREEDTQYF	TGTGCCAGCAGCCGCGAAGAGGATACGCAGTATTTT	TRBJ2-3	.	TRBV7-3	.
CASSVAGGANGYTF	TGTGCCAGCAGCGTAGCTGGGGGCGCAAATGGCTACACCTTC	TRBJ1-2	.	TRBV9	few
CASSYPSGGEQFF	TGTGCCAGCAGTTACCCCAGCGGGGGTGAGCAGTTCTTC	TRBJ2-1	TRBD2	TRBV6-6	.
CASRMVGGRETQYF	TGTGCCAGTAGGATGGTGGGGGGTCGGGAGACCCAGTACTTC	TRBJ2-5	.	TRBV7-8	.
CASSPSGSSSYEQYF	TGTGCCAGCAGCCCGAGCGGGTCCTCATCCTACGAGCAGTACTTC	TRBJ2-7	.	TRBV9	.
CATSRVDRGTQFF	TGTGCCACCAGCAGAGTTGACAGGGGCACGCAGTTCTTC	TRBJ2-1	TRBD1	TRBV15	once
CASRGRAGELFF	TGTGCCAGCAGGGGCAGGGCCGGGGAGCTGTTTTTT	TRBJ2-2	.	TRBV2	.
CASRGTGINQPQHF	TGTGCCAGCAGGGGTACAGGTATCAATCAGCCCCAGCATTTT	TRBJ1-5	.	TRBV7-9	few
CASSMVRGSGQPQHF	TGTGCCAGTAGTATGGTTAGGGGATCGGGACAGCCCCAGCATTTT	TRBJ1-5	.	TRBV19	.
CASSQALPSRDTQYF	TGTGCCAGCAGCCAGGCCCTCCCATCAAGGGATACGCAGTATTTT	TRBJ2-3	.	TRBV4-2	.
CASSPVSASYEQYF	TGTGCCAGCTCACCAGTCAGTGCCTCCTACGAGCAGTACTTC	TRBJ2-7	.	TRBV18	.
CASRIGDQETQYF	TGTGCCAGCCGCATAGGGGACCAAGAGACCCAGTACTTC	TRBJ2-5	.	TRBV6-6	.
CASSSAGPLNTGELFF	TGTGCCAGCTCATCCGCGGGCCCACTGAACACCGGGGAGCTGTTTTTT	TRBJ2-2	.	TRBV18	.
CASSLGIAGGSYEQYF	TGTGCCAGCAGCTTAGGAATCGCGGGAGGGTCCTACGAGCAGTACTTC	TRBJ2-7	TRBD2	TRBV7-8	.
CASSFTDTQYF	TGTGCCAGCAGTTTCACAGATACGCAGTATTTT	TRBJ2-3	.	TRBV7-9	.
CASSSTGRSYEQYF	TGCGCCAGCAGCTCCACAGGGCGCTCCTACGAGCAGTACTTC	TRBJ2-7	.	TRBV5-1	few
CASSFRLDNEQFF	TGTGCCAGCAGCTTCCGACTGGACAATGAGCAGTTCTTC	TRBJ2-1	.	TRBV11-3	once
CASSPGQYTDTQYF	TGCGCCAGCAGCCCAGGACAGTACACAGATACGCAGTATTTT	TRBJ2-3	.	TRBV5-1	.
CASSPLPGSLSNQPQHF	TGTGCCAGCTCACCCCTCCCGGGGTCACTGAGCAATCAGCCCCAGCATTTT	TRBJ1-5	.	TRBV18	.
CAWRPGSGNTIYF	TGTGCCTGGAGGCCGGGATCTGGAAACACCATATATTTT	TRBJ1-3	.	TRBV30	once
CASSVDGGAYNEQFF	TGTGCCAGCAGCGTAGATGGGGGGGCCTACAATGAGCAGTTCTTC	TRBJ2-1	TRBD2	TRBV9	.
CASSQKSGHGYTF	TGCGCCAGCAGCCAAAAGAGTGGTCATGGCTACACCTTC	TRBJ1-2	.	TRBV4-3	few
CASSLKVGTPGVQTQYF	TGTGCCAGCAGCTTAAAGGTCGGGACCCCCGGGGTCCAGACCCAGTACTTC	TRBJ2-5	.	TRBV13	.
CASSNGQAAEAFF	TGTGCCAGCAGCAACGGACAGGCGGCTGAAGCTTTCTTT	TRBJ1-1	TRBD1	TRBV7-2	few
CASCLYSGSTDTQYF	TGCGCCAGCTGCCTCTATAGCGGGAGCACAGATACGCAGTATTTT	TRBJ2-3	TRBD2	TRBV4-1	.
CATTGQGGTGELFF	TGTGCCACCACGGGACAGGGAGGCACCGGGGAGCTGTTTTTT	TRBJ2-2	TRBD1	TRBV10-3	.
CASSQVGGGSVYEQYF	TGCGCCAGCAGCCAAGTGGGAGGTGGGAGCGTCTACGAGCAGTACTTC	TRBJ2-7	.	TRBV4-3	.
CASSSTGLYEQYF	TGTGCCAGCAGCTCGACGGGCCTCTACGAGCAGTACTTC	TRBJ2-7	.	TRBV7-2	.
CASSPGGYTDTQYF	TGTGCCAGCTCACCAGGGGGCTACACAGATACGCAGTATTTT	TRBJ2-3	.	TRBV18	.
CASSLGLGSYNEQFF	TGTGCCAGCAGCCTCGGCCTGGGCTCCTACAATGAGCAGTTCTTC	TRBJ2-1	.	TRBV5-5	.
CASSYTISGNTIYF	TGTGCCAGCAGTTACACCATCTCTGGAAACACCATATATTTT	TRBJ1-3	.	TRBV6-5	few
CASSAWDRYQETQYF	TGTGCCAGCAGCGCCTGGGACAGATACCAAGAGACCCAGTACTTC	TRBJ2-5	TRBD1	TRBV5-4	.
CASSPKDLALGETQYF	TGTGCCAGCTCACCTAAGGACCTGGCGTTAGGAGAGACCCAGTACTTC	TRBJ2-5	.	TRBV18	once
CSVGDTEAFF	TGCAGCGTTGGGGATACTGAAGCTTTCTTT	TRBJ1-1	.	TRBV29-1	.
CASSLGADTQYF	TGCGCCAGCAGCTTGGGGGCAGATACGCAGTATTTT	TRBJ2-3	.	TRBV5-1	once
CASSLTSHEQFF	TGTGCCAGCAGCTTGACCTCCCATGAGCAGTTCTTC	TRBJ2-1	.	TRBV7-6	.
CATSIGQGAFYGYTF	TGTGCCACCAGCATCGGACAGGGGGCCTTCTATGGCTACACCTTC	TRBJ1-2	TRBD1	TRBV15	few
CASSSLSGTAYEQYF	TGTGCCAGCAGCTCACTTAGCGGGACCGCCTACGAGCAGTACTTC	TRBJ2-7	TRBD2	TRBV7-2	.
CASSEGGFLGDSNQPQHF	TGTGCCAGCAGTGAAGGCGGATTTCTAGGGGATAGCAATCAGCCCCAGCATTTT	TRBJ1-5	.	TRBV2	few
CASSIGQGAGELFF	TGCGCCAGCAGCATTGGACAGGGGGCCGGGGAGCTGTTTTTT	TRBJ2-2	TRBD1	TRBV5-1	.
CATSREQGGSYEQYF	TGTGCCACCAGCAGAGAACAGGGGGGTTCCTACGAGCAGTACTTC	TRBJ2-7	TRBD1	TRBV15	.
CASSERFTGEQYF	TGTGCCAGCAGTGAGCGGTTCACCGGCGAGCAGTACTTC	TRBJ2-7	.	TRBV6-1	.
CASSIGTSVLDTQYF	TGTGCCAGCAGTATCGGGACTTCCGTTTTAGATACGCAGTATTTT	TRBJ2-3	.	TRBV27	.
CASSLGGGARYEQYF	TGTGCCAGCTCACTCGGGGGCGGTGCCCGCTACGAGCAGTACTTC	TRBJ2-7	.	TRBV18	.
CASSEAPGFSSGSTDTQYF	TGTGCCAGCAGTGAAGCGCCCGGATTCTCGAGCGGGAGCACAGATACGCAGTATTTT	TRBJ2-3	.	TRBV6-1	.
CASSLDLTGAYEQYF	TGTGCCAGCAGCTTAGATTTGACAGGGGCCTACGAGCAGTACTTC	TRBJ2-7	TRBD1	TRBV11-2	.
CASSLDLTETYEQYF	TGTGCCAGCAGCTTAGATCTAACAGAAACCTACGAGCAGTACTTC	TRBJ2-7	.	TRBV11-2	.
CASSLLAGAINEQFF	TGCGCCAGCAGCCTATTAGCGGGAGCCATCAATGAGCAGTTCTTC	TRBJ2-1	TRBD2	TRBV5-1	.
CSVVAGEIYEQYF	TGCAGCGTTGTGGCAGGGGAAATCTACGAGCAGTACTTC	TRBJ2-7	.	TRBV29-1	.
CASSSLGGEKLFF	TGTGCCAGCAGCTCGCTAGGCGGCGAAAAACTGTTTTTT	TRBJ1-4	.	TRBV5-6	.
CATQWGLAQETQYF	TGTGCCACCCAATGGGGACTAGCTCAAGAGACCCAGTACTTC	TRBJ2-5	TRBD2	TRBV6-6	.